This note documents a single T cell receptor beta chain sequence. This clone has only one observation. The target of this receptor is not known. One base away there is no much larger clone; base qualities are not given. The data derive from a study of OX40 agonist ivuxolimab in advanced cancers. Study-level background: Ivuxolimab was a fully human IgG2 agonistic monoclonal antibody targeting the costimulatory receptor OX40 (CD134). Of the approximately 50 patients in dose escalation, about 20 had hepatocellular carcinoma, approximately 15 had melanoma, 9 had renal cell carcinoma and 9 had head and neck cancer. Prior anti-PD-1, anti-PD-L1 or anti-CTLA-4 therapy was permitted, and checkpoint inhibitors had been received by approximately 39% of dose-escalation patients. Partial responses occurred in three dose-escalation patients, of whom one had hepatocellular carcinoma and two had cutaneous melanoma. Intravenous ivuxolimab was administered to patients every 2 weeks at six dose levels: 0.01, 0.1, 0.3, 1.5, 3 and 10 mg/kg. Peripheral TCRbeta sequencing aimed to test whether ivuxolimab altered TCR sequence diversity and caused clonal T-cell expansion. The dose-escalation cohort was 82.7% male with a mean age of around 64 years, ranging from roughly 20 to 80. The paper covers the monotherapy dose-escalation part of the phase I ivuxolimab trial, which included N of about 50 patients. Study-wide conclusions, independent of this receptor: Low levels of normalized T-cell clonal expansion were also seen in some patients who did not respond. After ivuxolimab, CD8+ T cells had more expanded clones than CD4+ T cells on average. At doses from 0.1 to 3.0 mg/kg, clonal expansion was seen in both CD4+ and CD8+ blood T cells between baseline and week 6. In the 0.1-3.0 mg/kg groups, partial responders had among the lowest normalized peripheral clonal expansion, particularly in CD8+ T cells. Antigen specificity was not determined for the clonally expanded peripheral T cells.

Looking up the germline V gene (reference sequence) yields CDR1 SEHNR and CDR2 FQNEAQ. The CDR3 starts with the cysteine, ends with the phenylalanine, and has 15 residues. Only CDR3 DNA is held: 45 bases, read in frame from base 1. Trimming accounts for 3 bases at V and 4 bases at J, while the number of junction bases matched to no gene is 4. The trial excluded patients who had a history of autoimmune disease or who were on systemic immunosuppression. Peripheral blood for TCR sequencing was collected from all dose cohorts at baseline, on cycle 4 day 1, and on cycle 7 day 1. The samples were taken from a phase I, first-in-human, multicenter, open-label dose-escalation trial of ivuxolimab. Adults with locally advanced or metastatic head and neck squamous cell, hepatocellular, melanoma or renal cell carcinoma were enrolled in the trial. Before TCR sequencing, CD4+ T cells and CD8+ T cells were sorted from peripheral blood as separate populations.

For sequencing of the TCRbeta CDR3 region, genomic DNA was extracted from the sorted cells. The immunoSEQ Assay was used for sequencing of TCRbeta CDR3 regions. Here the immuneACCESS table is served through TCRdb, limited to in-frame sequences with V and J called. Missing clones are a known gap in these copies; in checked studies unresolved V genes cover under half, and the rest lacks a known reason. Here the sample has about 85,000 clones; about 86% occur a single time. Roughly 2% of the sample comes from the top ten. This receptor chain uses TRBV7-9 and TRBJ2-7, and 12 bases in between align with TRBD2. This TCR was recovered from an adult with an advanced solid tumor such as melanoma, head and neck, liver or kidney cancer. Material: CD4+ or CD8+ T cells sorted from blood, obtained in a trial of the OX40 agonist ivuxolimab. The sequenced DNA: TGTGCCAGCAGCTTCGGACTAGCGGGGCCTTACGAGCAGTACTTC. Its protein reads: CASSFGLAGPYEQYF. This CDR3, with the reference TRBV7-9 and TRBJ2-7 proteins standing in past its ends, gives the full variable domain DTGVSQNPRHKITKRGQNVTFRCDPISEHNRLYWYRQTLGQGPEFLTYFQNEAQLEKSRLLSDRFSAERPKGSFSTLEIQRTEQGDSAMYLCASSFGLAGPYEQYFGPGTRLTVT.